The 14 T cell receptor beta chains below were found in one sample sequenced in a study of shared clonotypes between healthy human individuals. Method: immunoSEQ multiplex PCR; TCRdb's copy keeps in-frame clones and lacks some. In the table there are fewer than 700,000 clones, 95% of which are singletons. Selected positively for CCR7 and CD45RO-negative, naive CD8 cells excluded terminally differentiated effector memory CD45RA+ cells. Sequencing was performed on naive CD8+ T cells sorted from blood. These receptors all stem from a woman aged 30 to 39 in good health.

Concerning this clone: Other DNA sequences of this sample code for an identical CDR3. The DNA of the CDR3 is TGTGCCAGCAGGTCTGGGGCCAACGTCCTGACTTTC. This gives the protein CASRSGANVLTF. The chain couples TRBV27 to TRBJ2-6; D is undetermined. V lost 6 bases and J 1 base, leaving 1 base between the germline ends. The CDR3 covers 12 residues. The germline gives CDR1 MNHEY, CDR2 SMNVEV (reference sequence).

This clone occurred once. CDR3 sequence reads: CASNYIGEPTGDEQFF. For the CDR3, the DNA is TGTGCCAGCAACTATATTGGAGAGCCAACCGGGGATGAGCAGTTCTTC. The chain carries TRBV27 and TRBJ2-1; TRBD2 might be the D (5 bases). V was trimmed by 7 bases and J by 8 bases, leaving 24 bases between them. Germline V lookup: CDR1 MNHEY, CDR2 SMNVEV (reference sequence). This CDR3 contains 16 residues.

The genes are TRBV5-5 and TRBJ2-7; the D is unclear. The CDR3 spans 13 residues. V lost 0 bases, J lost 3 bases, and 7 bases lay in between. Germline assignment: CDR1 SGHKS and CDR2 YYEKEE (reference sequence). The CDR3: CASSLGLNYEQYF. DNA of the CDR3: TGTGCCAGCAGCTTGGGACTTAACTACGAGCAGTACTTC.

This chain links TRBV27 with TRBJ1-3; D gene unclear. CDR1 is MNHEY, CDR2 SMNVEV, per germline (reference sequence). CDR3 size: 13 residues. V lost 7 bases, J lost 3 bases, and 10 bases lay in between. The CDR3 DNA reads TGTGCCAGCATTCCCGCGTTTGGAAACACCATATATTTT. Translated, it gives CASIPAFGNTIYF.

The V gene is TRBV7-9, the J gene TRBJ1-4; tentative D call: TRBD1 (5 bases). The ends were cut back, 8 bases at V and 5 bases at J, with 18 bases in the middle. This CDR3 has 15 residues. Germline assignment: CDR1 SEHNR and CDR2 FQNEAQ (reference sequence). CDR3 region: CASQANGGSNEKLFF. CDR3 in DNA: TGTGCCAGCCAAGCCAACGGGGGTTCGAATGAAAAACTGTTTTTT. The variable domain in full, completed from reference TRBV7-9 and TRBJ1-4, reads DTGVSQNPRHKITKRGQNVTFRCDPISEHNRLYWYRQTLGQGPEFLTYFQNEAQLEKSRLLSDRFSAERPKGSFSTLEIQRTEQGDSAMYLCASQANGGSNEKLFFGSGTQLSVL.

The V and J genes are TRBV9 and TRBJ2-2; 8 bases are a match to TRBD2. The CDR3 consists of 15 residues. CDR1 is SGDLS and CDR2 is YYNGEE in the germline V gene. V shed 3 bases, J shed 1 base, and the junction held 2 bases outside the gene matches. The CDR3 region has the DNA TGTGCCAGCAGCGATAGCGGGGAGAACACCGGGGAGCTGTTTTTT. Amino acid sequence: CASSDSGENTGELFF.

V and J are TRBV7-9 and TRBJ1-1, with 7 positions matching TRBD1. J was trimmed by 4 bases and V by 5 bases; bases with no gene match: 7. The CDR3 consists of 14 residues. Germline V gene sequence: CDR1 SEHNR, CDR2 FQNEAQ (reference sequence). The DNA for the CDR3 is TGTGCCAGCAGCCCGAAACACAGGGGCACTGAAGCTTTCTTT. It yields the protein CASSPKHRGTEAFF.

The chain joins TRBV2 to TRBJ2-2; 10 nucleotides line up with TRBD2. This CDR3 spans 17 amino acids. The ends lost 9 bases at V and 1 base at J; junction bases unmatched: 11. Germline assignment: CDR1 SNHLY and CDR2 FYNNEI. The DNA for the CDR3 is TGTGCCAGGACCGGGTCCGGGACTAGCGAGAACACCGGGGAGCTGTTTTTT. Amino acids: CARTGSGTSENTGELFF.

V gene TRBV27 combines with J gene TRBJ2-7, with 7 nucleotides matching TRBD2. V was pared by 3 bases and J by 5 bases, with 7 bases of the junction left unmatched. The CDR3 spans 14 residues. Looked up from germline, CDR1 is MNHEY and CDR2 is SMNVEV (reference sequence). The CDR3 region has the DNA TGTGCCAGCAGTTTCGGACTAGGTCTTAACGAGCAGTACTTC. Protein: CASSFGLGLNEQYF.

The chain is built from TRBV9 and TRBJ2-7, with 8 bases matching TRBD2. CDR3 size: 14 residues. Trimming cost V 6 bases and J 4 bases; bases outside gene matches: 9. Germline V gives CDR1 SGDLS, CDR2 YYNGEE. The CDR3 DNA reads as TGTGCCAGCAACTCCGGGGGGGCAGAGTACGAGCAGTACTTC. Its translation: CASNSGGAEYEQYF.

This chain uses TRBV7-8 with TRBJ2-3; 8 bases line up with TRBD2. CDR3 length: 15 residues. Germline assignment: CDR1 SGHVS and CDR2 FQNEAQ. V was pared by 2 bases and J by 5 bases, with 6 bases of the junction left unmatched. The CDR3 sequence: CASSLSGGRLDTQYF. The CDR3 DNA reads as TGTGCCAGCAGCTTAAGCGGGGGCCGCCTAGATACGCAGTATTTT. The full variable domain, with the rest looked up from reference TRBV7-8 and TRBJ2-3, is GAGVSQSPRYKVAKRGQDVALRCDPISGHVSLFWYQQALGQGPEFLTYFQNEAQLDKSGLPSDRFFAERPEGSVSTLKIQRTQQEDSAVYLCASSLSGGRLDTQYFGPGTRLTVL.

The chain has TRBV14 and TRBJ2-7; 13 bases are a match to TRBD2. The CDR3 is made up of 16 amino acids. V shed 0 bases, J shed 5 bases, and the junction held 4 bases outside the gene matches. The germline V gene has CDR1 SGHDN and CDR2 FVKESK. The CDR3 coding sequence is TGTGCCAGCAGCCAAGACCTCGGGACTAGCGGGAACGAGCAGTACTTC. It codes for CASSQDLGTSGNEQYF. The full variable domain, with the rest looked up from reference TRBV14 and TRBJ2-7, is EAGVTQFPSHSVIEKGQTVTLRCDPISGHDNLYWYRRVMGKEIKFLLHFVKESKQDESGMPNNRFLAERTGGTYSTLKVQPAELEDSGVYFCASSQDLGTSGNEQYFGPGTRLTVT.

The CDR3 region has the DNA TGTGCCACCAGCAGAGATAGGTTCAGACAGGGCCCTTATTACGAGCAGTACTTC. It specifies CATSRDRFRQGPYYEQYF. This sequence joins TRBV15 and TRBJ2-7; TRBD1 aligns across 7 bases. Trimming cost V 0 bases and J 4 bases; bases outside gene matches: 15. This CDR3 contains 18 residues. Germline CDR1 and CDR2: LNHNV and YYDKDF (reference sequence).

The chain combines TRBV28 with TRBJ2-2; D ambiguous. CDR1 is MDHEN and CDR2 is SYDVKM in the germline V gene. Trimming took off 6 bases at V and 3 bases at J, with 8 bases between the two ends. The CDR3 length is 13 residues. The chain's CDR3 is CASSDGYTGELFF. The CDR3 DNA sequence: TGTGCCAGCAGCGACGGGTACACCGGGGAGCTGTTTTTT.